A selection of T cell receptor beta chains follows, all from one sample in a study of molecular identifiers for immune sequencing clone quantification. In TCRdb, the PCR reads were re-called with MiXCR into one record per CDR3 protein. The table has just under 65,000 distinct CDR3 sequences, about 17% seen once. The sequenced sample consisted of naive CD8+ T cells from blood, with Jurkat cell RNA spiked in. The receptor set was obtained from a human donor in good health. Some libraries in this study had Jurkat cell RNA spiked in. Both conserved end residues are part of each CDR3. A D gene is named only where the DNA matches it firmly. For some rows the clone size is stated as once, few or many, or as a class when expanded; others skip it.

.	TRBV7-2	many	TRBJ1-1	CASSLAARTNTEAFF	TGTGCCAGCAGCTTAGCAGCCAGGACGAACACTGAAGCTTTCTTT
.	TRBV9	few	TRBJ2-7	CASSVGGGVAYEQYF	TGTGCCAGCAGCGTAGGGGGCGGAGTTGCTTACGAGCAGTACTTC
.	TRBV9	many	TRBJ2-3	CASSGAPGLTVTDTQYF	TGTGCCAGCAGCGGAGCCCCTGGACTAACAGTGACAGATACGCAGTATTTT
.	TRBV20-1	many	TRBJ2-7	CSAWEGAFYEQYF	TGCAGTGCCTGGGAGGGGGCGTTTTACGAGCAGTACTTC
TRBD2	TRBV29-1	many	TRBJ2-2	CSVEEVGGITGELFF	TGCAGCGTTGAGGAAGTGGGAGGGATTACCGGGGAGCTGTTTTTT
TRBD2	TRBV7-8	many	TRBJ2-7	CASSPTSLVYDEQYF	TGTGCCAGCAGCCCGACTAGCCTGGTGTACGACGAGCAGTACTTC
.	TRBV29-1	.	TRBJ2-7	CSVEADSQGSYEQYF	TGCAGCGTTGAGGCGGATTCCCAGGGATCCTACGAGCAGTACTTC
.	TRBV27	many	TRBJ1-6	CASSLTVPQARYNSPLHF	TGTGCCAGCAGTTTAACAGTCCCACAGGCTCGCTATAATTCACCCCTCCACTTT
.	TRBV5-4	many	TRBJ2-2	CASSFDGGRELFF	TGTGCCAGCAGTTTTGATGGAGGCCGGGAGCTGTTTTTT
.	TRBV27	many	TRBJ2-7	CASSLLGETYEQYF	TGTGCCAGCAGTCTGCTCGGGGAAACTTACGAGCAGTACTTC
.	TRBV27	.	TRBJ2-5	CASSEGIETQYF	TGTGCCAGCAGTGAGGGGATAGAGACCCAGTACTTC
.	TRBV29-1	many	TRBJ1-2	CSVLQFGSYGYTF	TGCAGCGTCCTGCAATTCGGTTCCTATGGCTACACCTTC
.	TRBV19	few	TRBJ1-1	CASSPYAVFDTEAFF	TGTGCCAGTAGTCCTTATGCAGTTTTCGACACTGAAGCTTTCTTT
TRBD1	TRBV19	many	TRBJ2-2	CASSIPRQGTGELFF	TGTGCCAGTAGTATCCCCCGACAGGGAACCGGGGAGCTGTTTTTT
.	TRBV7-8	.	TRBJ2-1	CASSRPREQETGTEPDEQFF	TGTGCCAGCAGCCGGCCCCGGGAACAGGAAACCGGAACCGAGCCCGATGAGCAGTTCTTC
.	TRBV11-3	many	TRBJ2-5	CASNDKKTQYF	TGTGCCAGCAATGACAAAAAGACCCAGTACTTC
.	TRBV5-6	many	TRBJ2-1	CASSKFTGWSDNEQFF	TGTGCCAGCAGCAAGTTTACAGGGTGGTCGGACAATGAGCAGTTCTTC
TRBD1	TRBV4-1	few	TRBJ1-2	CASSQDWDRGWNYGYTF	TGCGCCAGCAGCCAAGATTGGGACAGGGGCTGGAACTATGGCTACACCTTC
.	TRBV27	.	TRBJ2-3	CASSFGTSSDTQYF	TGTGCCAGCAGTTTTGGGACTTCTTCAGATACGCAGTATTTT
.	TRBV24-1	many	TRBJ2-1	CATSDYTDNEQFF	TGTGCCACCAGTGATTACACAGACAATGAGCAGTTCTTC
.	TRBV10-3	few	TRBJ2-7	CAISEDRFEYEQYF	TGTGCCATCAGTGAAGACAGGTTTGAGTACGAGCAGTACTTC
TRBD1	TRBV28	many	TRBJ2-3	CASYSTRDRSTDTQYF	TGTGCCAGCTACTCGACCCGGGACAGAAGCACAGATACGCAGTATTTT
.	TRBV5-1	.	TRBJ1-2	CASSFLPSPSGEGYTF	TGCGCCAGCAGCTTTTTACCCTCCCCCTCGGGCGAGGGCTACACCTTC
.	TRBV6-5	many	TRBJ2-7	CASGWSPVYEQYF	TGTGCCAGCGGATGGAGCCCGGTCTACGAGCAGTACTTC
.	TRBV6-5	.	TRBJ2-7	CASSILLGSYEQYF	TGTGCCAGCAGTATCCTATTAGGGAGCTACGAGCAGTACTTC
TRBD1	TRBV27	many	TRBJ2-3	CASSWTGAGTDTQYF	TGTGCCAGCAGTTGGACAGGGGCGGGCACAGATACGCAGTATTTT
.	TRBV5-1	many	TRBJ2-4	CASSLGQDLAKNIQYF	TGCGCCAGCAGCTTGGGACAGGATCTAGCCAAAAACATTCAGTACTTC
.	TRBV7-9	many	TRBJ2-6	CASSLGRGESGANVLTF	TGTGCCAGCAGCTTAGGTCGGGGAGAGTCTGGGGCCAACGTCCTGACTTTC
.	TRBV7-9	.	TRBJ2-7	CASSLVFDEQYF	TGTGCCAGCAGCTTAGTTTTCGACGAGCAGTACTTC
TRBD2	TRBV13	.	TRBJ2-7	CASSRDGAGDREQYF	TGTGCCAGCAGCCGGGACGGGGCGGGAGACCGCGAGCAGTACTTC
.	TRBV2	.	TRBJ2-2	CASRAVPGELFF	TGTGCCAGCAGAGCGGTGCCCGGGGAGCTGTTTTTT
TRBD2	TRBV11-3	few	TRBJ2-1	CASSLAPLSLLAGYYNEQFF	TGTGCCAGCAGCTTAGCTCCACTCTCGCTACTAGCGGGGTATTACAATGAGCAGTTCTTC
.	TRBV28	.	TRBJ2-5	CASSSGNLATQYF	TGTGCCAGCAGTTCCGGGAACCTGGCGACCCAGTACTTC
.	TRBV2	many	TRBJ2-3	CASFAENTDTQYF	TGTGCCAGCTTCGCTGAAAACACAGATACGCAGTATTTT
TRBD2	TRBV4-1	many	TRBJ2-1	CASSLAGGYNEQFF	TGCGCCAGCAGCCTAGCGGGAGGATACAATGAGCAGTTCTTC
TRBD2	TRBV4-1	medium-sized	TRBJ2-1	CASSPRRGLAGENEQFF	TGCGCCAGCAGCCCCCGGCGGGGACTAGCGGGAGAAAATGAGCAGTTCTTC
.	TRBV5-1	few	TRBJ2-7	CASSLYSFSYEQYF	TGCGCCAGCAGCTTGTACAGTTTCTCCTACGAGCAGTACTTC
.	TRBV6-6	many	TRBJ2-5	CASSPPNIQETQYF	TGTGCCAGCAGCCCCCCGAACATCCAAGAGACCCAGTACTTC
.	TRBV20-1	few	TRBJ2-1	CSAKGVRVGGSYNEQFF	TGCAGTGCTAAGGGAGTGAGAGTAGGTGGTAGCTACAATGAGCAGTTCTTC
.	TRBV29-1	many	TRBJ2-1	CSVEIWGETDNEQFF	TGCAGCGTTGAAATCTGGGGGGAGACAGACAATGAGCAGTTCTTC
.	TRBV7-7	many	TRBJ2-3	CASSLSGTLSPTDTQYF	TGTGCCAGCAGCTTATCTGGGACCCTATCTCCCACAGATACGCAGTATTTT
.	TRBV15	.	TRBJ2-1	CATSRDSENEQFF	TGTGCCACCAGCAGGGACTCCGAGAATGAGCAGTTCTTC
TRBD2	TRBV28	many	TRBJ2-7	CASRGLAVSYEQYF	TGTGCCAGCAGGGGACTAGCGGTTTCCTACGAGCAGTACTTC
.	TRBV2	many	TRBJ1-5	CASIGLGPAQHF	TGTGCCAGCATAGGCCTCGGACCGGCCCAGCATTTT
TRBD2	TRBV30	.	TRBJ2-7	CARTSSGSGEQYF	TGTGCCCGGACTTCGAGCGGGAGTGGTGAGCAGTACTTC
TRBD1	TRBV28	many	TRBJ1-1	CASSGGQGIFAFF	TGTGCCAGCAGTGGGGGACAGGGGATTTTCGCTTTCTTT
.	TRBV15	many	TRBJ1-5	CATSRDQFQPQHF	TGTGCCACCAGCAGAGATCAGTTTCAGCCCCAGCATTTT
TRBD1	TRBV28	many	TRBJ1-5	CASSAGTGGTFRNQPQHF	TGTGCCAGCAGTGCCGGGACAGGGGGTACCTTTCGGAATCAGCCCCAGCATTTT
.	TRBV4-1	many	TRBJ1-5	CASSQVSGQSQPQHF	TGCGCCAGCAGCCAAGTATCAGGGCAGAGTCAGCCCCAGCATTTT
.	TRBV3-1	many	TRBJ2-3	CASSQVSNFQYTDTQYF	TGTGCCAGCAGCCAAGTTAGTAACTTCCAATACACAGATACGCAGTATTTT
.	TRBV19	many	TRBJ2-3	CASTITGSADTQYF	TGTGCCAGTACCATCACCGGGAGCGCAGATACGCAGTATTTT
TRBD2	TRBV5-4	many	TRBJ2-3	CASRKEAASGNSTDTQYF	TGTGCCAGCAGAAAAGAAGCGGCTAGCGGAAATAGCACAGATACGCAGTATTTT
.	TRBV19	few	TRBJ2-5	CASSPGGIAAQYF	TGTGCCAGTAGCCCCGGAGGGATAGCGGCCCAGTACTTC
.	TRBV27	once	TRBJ2-7	CASSIKLPPYEQYF	TGTGCCAGCAGTATAAAGTTACCTCCCTACGAGCAGTACTTC
.	TRBV10-2	many	TRBJ1-5	CASSDQEKHQPQHF	TGCGCCAGCAGTGATCAAGAAAAACATCAGCCCCAGCATTTT
TRBD1	TRBV11-3	many	TRBJ1-1	CASSRRRQGETEAFF	TGTGCCAGCAGCCGCCGCCGACAGGGTGAAACTGAAGCTTTCTTT
.	TRBV13	many	TRBJ1-1	CASSLYMNTEAFF	TGTGCCAGCAGCCTTTATATGAACACTGAAGCTTTCTTT